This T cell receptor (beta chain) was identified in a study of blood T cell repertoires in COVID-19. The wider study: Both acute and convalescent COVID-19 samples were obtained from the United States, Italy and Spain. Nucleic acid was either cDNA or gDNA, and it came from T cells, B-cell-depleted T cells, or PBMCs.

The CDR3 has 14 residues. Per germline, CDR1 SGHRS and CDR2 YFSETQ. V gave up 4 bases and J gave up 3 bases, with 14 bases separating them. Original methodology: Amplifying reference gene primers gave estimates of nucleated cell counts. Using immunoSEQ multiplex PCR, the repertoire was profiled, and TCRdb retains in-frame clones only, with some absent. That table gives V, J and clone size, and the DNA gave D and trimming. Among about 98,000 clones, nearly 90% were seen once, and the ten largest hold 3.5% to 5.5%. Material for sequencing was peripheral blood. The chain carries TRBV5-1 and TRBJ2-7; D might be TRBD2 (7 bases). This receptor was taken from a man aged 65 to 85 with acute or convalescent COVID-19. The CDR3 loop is CASSAQGGGYEQYF. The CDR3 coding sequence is TGCGCCAGCAGCGCTCAGGGAGGGGGCTACGAGCAGTACTTC.